A single sample is the source of the 26 T cell receptor beta chains below, sequenced in a study of response to subunit inactivated influenza vaccine (dated by TCRdb to 2017 to 2018). Receptor libraries were prepared by RT-PCR. The instrument given in TCRdb is Illumina HiSeq 2500. The public reads were quality trimmed at Q25 with fastp and then assembled into clones with MiXCR by TCRdb, keeping productive beta chains. CDR3 protein sequences are deduplicated, and each keeps its most common genes and DNA. The sample has over 800,000 distinct CDR3 sequences on record, approximately 21% of them singletons. The ten largest clones capture roughly 10% of the sample. The sequencing here drew on PBMCs from blood, taken 5 days after vaccination. These receptors were collected from a middle-aged man who received an inactivated influenza vaccine. Donor details come from another sample of the same person, matched by shared clones.

Worth noting for this clonotype: One junction end does not reproduce the germline sequence, and a read error may be involved. V gene TRBV7-2 combines with J gene TRBJ2-7, with D possibly being TRBD2 (6 bases). This CDR3 has 12 residues. The germline V gene has CDR1 SGHTA and CDR2 FQGNSA. CDR3 DNA: TGTGCCAGCAGCTTAGCTTTTGGCGGGGTTGTCTTC. It is translated as CASSLAFGGVVF.

This clonotype was detected a few times. This chain joins TRBV20-1 and TRBJ1-4; D might be TRBD1 (6 bases). The CDR3 runs to 17 residues. V was trimmed by 0 bases and J by 0 bases, leaving 14 bases between them. Germline assignment: CDR1 DFQATT and CDR2 SNEGSKA (reference sequence). Here the CDR3 reads CSARDSGAPATNEKLFF. As DNA, the CDR3 is TGCAGTGCTAGAGATTCGGGGGCCCCTGCAACTAATGAAAAACTGTTTTTT.

This clonotype appeared a few times. The chain uses TRBV20-1 and TRBJ1-5; a weak D match, TRBD1 (5 bases). CDR1 is DFQATT, CDR2 SNEGSKA, per germline (reference sequence). The CDR3 sequence is 16 residues long. V was shortened by 1 base and J by 1 base, with 14 bases between the two germline ends. For the CDR3, the DNA is TGCAGTGCTAGAGGTCCCAGGGCGGTGAGCAATCAGCCCCAGCATTTT. Protein sequence: CSARGPRAVSNQPQHF.

This clonotype was detected a few times. This chain uses TRBV12-3 or TRBV12-4 with TRBJ1-2, with D perhaps TRBD1 (6 bases). CDR3 size: 15 residues. V was shortened by 3 bases and J by 0 bases, with 11 bases between the two germline ends. CDR3 loop: CASSFAGGPNYGYTF. CDR3 nucleotide sequence: TGTGCCAGCAGTTTTGCTGGGGGCCCTAACTATGGCTACACCTTC.

CDR3 protein: CSVDGLAGGVQGEQYF. CDR3 DNA sequence: TGCAGCGTTGATGGACTAGCGGGAGGGGTACAGGGCGAGCAGTACTTC. The chain recombines TRBV29-1 with TRBJ2-7; the match to TRBD2 covers 15 bases. Losses at the gene ends were 3 bases for V and 6 bases for J; bases not matched to a gene: 9. The CDR3 covers 16 residues. The V gene's germline CDR1 is SQVTM and CDR2 ANQGSEA.

The CDR3 DNA follows: TGTGCCAGCCGTAGCGGGGACTCCTACGAGCAGTACTTC. Translated: CASRSGDSYEQYF. This chain uses TRBV25-1 with TRBJ2-7; 8 bases match TRBD2. The CDR3 consists of 13 residues. Trimming removed 8 bases from V and 0 bases from J; junction bases left unmatched: 3. Germline assignment: CDR1 MGHDK and CDR2 SYGVNS.

This clonotype was seen a few times. The rearrangement uses TRBV27 and TRBJ2-7; 9 bases line up with TRBD1. This CDR3 has 14 residues. J lost 7 bases, V lost 0 bases, and 4 bases had no gene match. CDR1 and CDR2 (germline): MNHEY, SMNVEV (reference sequence). The chain's CDR3 is CASSLSTGGEEQYF. Written as DNA, the CDR3 is TGTGCCAGCAGTTTATCGACAGGGGGTGAGGAGCAGTACTTC.

V usage is TRBV6-1 and J usage is TRBJ2-1; D is undetermined. Germline V gene data show CDR1 as MNHNS and CDR2 as SASEGT. The V gene lost 5 bases and the J gene lost 0 bases, with 11 bases spanning the gap. There are 15 residues in the CDR3. CDR3 residues: CASSPSGHSYNEQFF. The CDR3 DNA sequence: TGTGCCAGCAGTCCCTCTGGGCACTCCTACAATGAGCAGTTCTTC.

This clonotype occurred many times. The chain links TRBV29-1 to TRBJ2-5; TRBD1 agrees at 7 bases. Losses at the gene ends were 5 bases for V and 0 bases for J; bases not matched to a gene: 9. This CDR3 spans 15 amino acids. Germline loops: CDR1 SQVTM, CDR2 ANQGSEA. For the CDR3, the DNA is TGCAGCGTTCACGACAGGGTGAGGTACCAAGAGACCCAGTACTTC. This codes for CSVHDRVRYQETQYF.

The chain joins TRBV6-2 or TRBV6-3 to TRBJ2-7, with D perhaps matching TRBD1 or TRBD2 (5 bases each). The germline gives CDR1 MNHEY, CDR2 SVGEGT. Trimming removed 5 bases from V and 5 bases from J, with 16 bases in between. This CDR3 has 14 amino acids. CDR3 DNA sequence: TGTGCCAGCAGTGTAACGGGACGAGGAGACGAGCAGTACTTC. Amino acids: CASSVTGRGDEQYF.

V usage is TRBV29-1 and J usage is TRBJ2-1, with 14 positions matching TRBD2. V was clipped by 1 base and J by 8 bases; unmatched bases: 7. The CDR3 totals 16 residues. Looked up from germline, CDR1 is SQVTM and CDR2 is ANQGSEA. CDR3 residues: CSVEGRLAGGRYEQFF. As DNA, the CDR3 is TGCAGCGTTGAAGGCCGACTAGCGGGGGGGCGGTATGAGCAGTTCTTC.

This clonotype has more than one count but fewer than ten. The chain recombines TRBV15 with TRBJ1-1, with D perhaps matching TRBD1 (6 bases). The CDR3 covers 15 residues. Trimming removed 3 bases at V and 5 bases at J, with 16 bases between. Germline V CDR1 and CDR2: LNHNV, YYDKDF (reference sequence). CDR3 region: CATSRAPGGGTEAFF. Written as DNA, the CDR3 is TGTGCCACCAGCAGGGCGCCAGGAGGGGGGACTGAAGCTTTCTTT. The full variable domain, its missing parts supplied by reference TRBV15 and TRBJ1-1, is DAMVIQNPRYQVTQFGKPVTLSCSQTLNHNVMYWYQQKSSQAPKLLFHYYDKDFNNEADTPDNFQSRRPNTSFCFLDIRSPGLGDTAMYLCATSRAPGGGTEAFFGQGTRLTVV.

This clonotype was counted ten times or more. V gene TRBV9 combines with J gene TRBJ2-1; TRBD1 aligns across 8 bases. Unmatched junction bases numbered 3, after V lost 2 bases and J lost 2 bases. Germline CDR1 reads SGDLS; CDR2 reads YYNGEE. CDR3 length: 15 residues. CDR3 bases: TGTGCCAGCAGCGTTGGACAGGGCCCCTACAATGAGCAGTTCTTC. It specifies CASSVGQGPYNEQFF.

The V call is TRBV29-1, the J call TRBJ2-7; a weak D match, TRBD1 (6 bases). The CDR3 has 12 residues. V was trimmed by 6 bases and J by 7 bases, leaving 16 bases between them. CDR1 and CDR2 from the germline V gene are SQVTM and ANQGSEA. CDR3 in amino acids: CSVSTGPREQYF. The CDR3 DNA reads TGCAGCGTCTCCACAGGGCCCAGGGAGCAGTACTTC.

In DNA form, the CDR3 reads TGCAGTGCAGGGGGACAGTTACCCTACGAGCAGTACTTC. Translation: CSAGGQLPYEQYF. The rearrangement uses TRBV20-1 and TRBJ2-7; 7 bases line up with TRBD1. The CDR3 runs to 13 residues. With 6 bases clipped from V and 2 bases from J, the junction kept 7 bases outside the gene matches. The germline CDR1 and CDR2 sequences are DFQATT and SNEGSKA (reference sequence).

The chain employs TRBV7-9 and TRBJ2-5; D unclear. The V and J ends lost 6 bases and 5 bases respectively, with 7 bases between them. Germline CDR1 and CDR2: SEHNR and FQNEAQ (reference sequence). The length of the CDR3 is 11 residues. The CDR3: CASRKVETQYF. In DNA, the CDR3 is TGTGCCAGCAGGAAGGTGGAGACCCAGTACTTC.

The V call is TRBV10-3, the J call TRBJ2-3; D is ambiguous. This CDR3 is 13 amino acids long. Germline-derived CDR1 and CDR2 are ENHRY and SYGVKD. V was trimmed by 11 bases and J by 2 bases, leaving 14 bases between them. This CDR3 is CAPVVVHTDTQYF. As DNA, the CDR3 is TGTGCCCCTGTAGTTGTACACACAGATACGCAGTATTTT.

This clonotype was detected many times. The chain couples TRBV12-3 or TRBV12-4 to TRBJ2-3; 7 bases are a match to TRBD1. The CDR3 is 16 residues long. The V and J ends lost 6 bases and 2 bases, in that order; junction bases with no gene match: 11. In DNA form, the CDR3 reads TGTGCCAGCAGCCAGTTCGGGACAGCTCCCACAGATACGCAGTATTTT. It translates to CASSQFGTAPTDTQYF.

This clonotype was picked up a small number of times. The chain uses TRBV6-5 and TRBJ1-1; 8 bases agree with TRBD1. Per germline, CDR1 MNHEY and CDR2 SVGAGI. The CDR3 has 15 residues. J gave up 7 bases and V 1 base, and 8 bases lay outside the gene matches. As DNA, the CDR3 is TGTGCCAGCAGTTACTGGCCGGGACAGGCAGATGAAGCTTTCTTT. As protein: CASSYWPGQADEAFF.

This clonotype was seen at least ten times. The genes are TRBV15 and TRBJ2-1; 12 bases align to TRBD2. Germline-derived CDR1 and CDR2 are LNHNV and YYDKDF (reference sequence). The CDR3 runs to 15 residues. The V and J ends lost 1 base and 5 bases, in that order; junction bases with no gene match: 0. In DNA, the CDR3 is TGTGCCACCAGCAGAGGGACTAGCGGGGACAATGAGCAGTTCTTC. It encodes CATSRGTSGDNEQFF.

V gene TRBV5-6 combines with J gene TRBJ2-2, with 9 bases identical to TRBD1. Germline CDR1 reads SGHDT; CDR2 reads YYEEEE. The CDR3 has 16 amino acids. V lost 1 base, J lost 3 bases, and 4 bases stayed unmatched. The CDR3 DNA sequence: TGTGCCAGCAGCTTGCTGGGGACAGGGCACACCGGGGAGCTGTTTTTT. Translation gives CASSLLGTGHTGELFF.

The chain uses TRBV9 and TRBJ1-1; D might be TRBD1 (6 bases). Germline lookup yields CDR1 SGDLS and CDR2 YYNGEE. V lost 3 bases, J lost 11 bases, and 14 bases lay in between. There are 12 residues in the CDR3. The DNA of the CDR3 is TGTGCCAGCAGCGACGGCGCAGGGGCGGCTTTCTTT. It translates to CASSDGAGAAFF.

The genes are TRBV30 and TRBJ2-5, with D possibly being TRBD1 (5 bases). The CDR3 has 11 amino acids. The V gene's germline CDR1 is GTSNPN and CDR2 SVGIG (reference sequence). V was shortened by 5 bases and J by 5 bases, with 9 bases between the two germline ends. CDR3 bases: TGTGCCTGGGGACACGAGGAGACCCAGTACTTC. Translation: CAWGHEETQYF. The full variable domain, completed using reference TRBV30 and TRBJ2-5, is SQTIHQWPATLVQPVGSPLSLECTVEGTSNPNLYWYRQAAGRGLQLLFYSVGIGQISSEVPQNLSASRPQDRQFILSSKKLLLSDSGFYLCAWGHEETQYFGPGTRLLVL.

The V call is TRBV3-1, the J call TRBJ2-1; D might be TRBD1 (6 bases). Germline V gives CDR1 LGHDT, CDR2 YNNKEL (reference sequence). The CDR3 loop spans 13 amino acids. Trimming stripped 3 bases from V and 6 bases from J, with 9 bases between. The CDR3 DNA sequence: TGTGCCAGCAGCCAGGGGGCTGGCAATGAGCAGTTCTTC. Protein product: CASSQGAGNEQFF.

CDR3 in DNA: TGTGCCATCAGTGAACGGGTCGGGACTTTGGAGCAGTACTTC. It yields the protein CAISERVGTLEQYF. V and J are TRBV10-3 and TRBJ2-7; tentative D call: TRBD2 (6 bases). The V end lost 3 bases, the J end lost 7 bases, and 16 bases lay between the germline ends. The germline V gene has CDR1 ENHRY and CDR2 SYGVKD. The CDR3 sequence is 14 residues long.

The chain uses TRBV20-1 and TRBJ2-1; D remains unclear. The CDR3 has 17 amino acids. The germline V gene has CDR1 DFQATT and CDR2 SNEGSKA (reference sequence). The V end lost 2 bases, the J end lost 0 bases, and 17 bases lay between the germline ends. This CDR3 reads CSARRVAKNGSYNEQFF. Written as DNA, the CDR3 is TGCAGTGCTAGACGGGTCGCCAAGAATGGCTCCTACAATGAGCAGTTCTTC.